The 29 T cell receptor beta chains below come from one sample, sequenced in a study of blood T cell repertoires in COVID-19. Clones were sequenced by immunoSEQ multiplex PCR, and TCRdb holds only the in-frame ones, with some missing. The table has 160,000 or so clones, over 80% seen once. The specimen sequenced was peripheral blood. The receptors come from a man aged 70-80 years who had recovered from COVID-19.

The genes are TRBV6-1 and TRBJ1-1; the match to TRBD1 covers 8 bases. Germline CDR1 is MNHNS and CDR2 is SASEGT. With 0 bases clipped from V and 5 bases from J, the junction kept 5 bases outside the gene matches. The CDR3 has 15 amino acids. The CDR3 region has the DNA TGTGCCAGCAGTGAAGCGGTGACAGGGGCTACTGAAGCTTTCTTT. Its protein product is CASSEAVTGATEAFF.

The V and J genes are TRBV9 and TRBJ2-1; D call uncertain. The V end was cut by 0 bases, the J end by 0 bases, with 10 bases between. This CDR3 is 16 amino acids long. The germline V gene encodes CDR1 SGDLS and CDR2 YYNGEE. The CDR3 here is CASSVDGSPSYNEQFF. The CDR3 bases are TGTGCCAGCAGCGTAGATGGTAGCCCCTCCTACAATGAGCAGTTCTTC.

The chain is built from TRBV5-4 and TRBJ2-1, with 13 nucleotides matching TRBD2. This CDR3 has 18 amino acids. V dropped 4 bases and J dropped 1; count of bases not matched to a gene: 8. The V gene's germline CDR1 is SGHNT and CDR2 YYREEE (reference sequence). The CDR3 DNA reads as TGTGCCAGCAGCCTAGGGACTAGCGGGATGGCGTCCTACAATGAGCAGTTCTTC. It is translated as CASSLGTSGMASYNEQFF. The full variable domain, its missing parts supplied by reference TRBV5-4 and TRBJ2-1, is ETGVTQSPTHLIKTRGQQVTLRCSSQSGHNTVSWYQQALGQGPQFIFQYYREEENGRGNFPPRFSGLQFPNYSSELNVNALELDDSALYLCASSLGTSGMASYNEQFFGPGTRLTVL.

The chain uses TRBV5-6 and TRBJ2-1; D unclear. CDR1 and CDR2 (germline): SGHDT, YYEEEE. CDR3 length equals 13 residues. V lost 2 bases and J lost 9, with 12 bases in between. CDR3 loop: CASSFQRFSEQFF. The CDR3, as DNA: TGTGCCAGCAGCTTTCAGCGTTTTAGTGAGCAGTTCTTC.

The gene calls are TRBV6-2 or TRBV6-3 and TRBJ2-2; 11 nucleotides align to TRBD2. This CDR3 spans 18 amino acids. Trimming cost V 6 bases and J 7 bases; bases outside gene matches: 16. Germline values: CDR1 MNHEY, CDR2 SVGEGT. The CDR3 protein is CASSSGTSGPMFGGELFF. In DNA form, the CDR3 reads TGTGCCAGCAGCTCCGGGACTAGCGGACCTATGTTTGGCGGGGAGCTGTTTTTT.

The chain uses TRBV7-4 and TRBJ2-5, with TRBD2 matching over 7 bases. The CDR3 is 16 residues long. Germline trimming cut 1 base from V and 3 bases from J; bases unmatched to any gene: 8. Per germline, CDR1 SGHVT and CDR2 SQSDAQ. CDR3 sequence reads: CASSLVCGRTKETQYF. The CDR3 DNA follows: TGTGCCAGCAGCTTAGTCTGCGGGAGAACCAAAGAGACCCAGTACTTC. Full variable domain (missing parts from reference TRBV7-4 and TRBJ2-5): GAGVSQSPRYKVAKRGRDVALRCDSISGHVTLYWYRQTLGQGSEVLTYSQSDAQRDKSGRPSGRFSAERPERSVSTLKIQRTEQGDSAVYLCASSLVCGRTKETQYFGPGTRLLVL.

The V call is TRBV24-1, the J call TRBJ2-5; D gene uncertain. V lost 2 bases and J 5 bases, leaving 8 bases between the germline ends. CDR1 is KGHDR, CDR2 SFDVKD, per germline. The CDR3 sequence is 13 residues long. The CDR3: CATSDSLSETQYF. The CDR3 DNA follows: TGTGCCACCAGTGATTCCCTCTCGGAGACCCAGTACTTC.

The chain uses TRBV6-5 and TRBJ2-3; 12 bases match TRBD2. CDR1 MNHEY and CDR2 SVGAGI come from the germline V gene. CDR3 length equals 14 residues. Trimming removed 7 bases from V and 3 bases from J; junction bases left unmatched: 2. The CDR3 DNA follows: TGTGCCAGCAAGACTAGCGGGAGTACAGATACGCAGTATTTT. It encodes CASKTSGSTDTQYF.

The CDR3 here is CASSLVTSTGELFF. CDR3 in DNA: TGTGCCAGCAGCCTCGTTACCAGTACCGGGGAGCTGTTTTTT. V and J are TRBV5-6 and TRBJ2-2, with unresolved D. The germline gives CDR1 SGHDT, CDR2 YYEEEE. V shed 4 bases and J shed 5 bases, with 12 bases lying between them. The CDR3 totals 14 residues. The full variable domain, in which reference TRBV5-6 and TRBJ2-2 provide the parts outside the CDR3, is DAGVTQSPTHLIKTRGQQVTLRCSPKSGHDTVSWYQQALGQGPQFIFQYYEEEERQRGNFPDRFSGHQFPNYSSELNVNALLLGDSALYLCASSLVTSTGELFFGEGSRLTVL.

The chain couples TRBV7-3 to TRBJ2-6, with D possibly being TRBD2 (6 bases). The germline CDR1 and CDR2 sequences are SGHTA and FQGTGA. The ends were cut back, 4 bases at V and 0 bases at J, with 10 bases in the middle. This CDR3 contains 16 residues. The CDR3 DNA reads TGTGCCAGCAGCTCACGGGGGTTCTCTGGGGCCAACGTCCTGACTTTC. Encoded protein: CASSSRGFSGANVLTF. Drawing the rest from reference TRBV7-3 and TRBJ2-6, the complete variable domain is GAGVSQTPSNKVTEKGKYVELRCDPISGHTALYWYRQSLGQGPEFLIYFQGTGAADDSGLPNDRFFAVRPEGSVSTLKIQRTERGDSAVYLCASSSRGFSGANVLTFGAGSRLTVL.

The CDR3 loop reads CASSAQGVTYQPQHF. The DNA of the CDR3 is TGTGCCAGCAGCGCACAGGGGGTAACTTATCAGCCCCAGCATTTT. The chain has TRBV7-2 and TRBJ1-5; 8 bases are shared with TRBD1. Losses at the gene ends were 5 bases for V and 5 bases for J; bases not matched to a gene: 8. There are 15 residues in the CDR3. From germline, CDR1 is SGHTA and CDR2 FQGNSA.

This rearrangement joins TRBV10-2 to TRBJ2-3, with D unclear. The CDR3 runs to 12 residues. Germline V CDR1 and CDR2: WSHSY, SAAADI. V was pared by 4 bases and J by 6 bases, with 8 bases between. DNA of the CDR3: TGCGCCAGCAGTGCAAATCGGGATACGCAGTATTTT. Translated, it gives CASSANRDTQYF.

The CDR3 nucleotides read TGTGCCACTTCCCAAGAGGCCCTCTACGAGCAGTACTTC. The encoded protein is CATSQEALYEQYF. This chain connects TRBV10-3 to TRBJ2-7; no firm D call. The V end lost 10 bases, the J end lost 3 bases, and 16 bases lay between the germline ends. This CDR3 spans 13 amino acids. Germline V gives CDR1 ENHRY, CDR2 SYGVKD.

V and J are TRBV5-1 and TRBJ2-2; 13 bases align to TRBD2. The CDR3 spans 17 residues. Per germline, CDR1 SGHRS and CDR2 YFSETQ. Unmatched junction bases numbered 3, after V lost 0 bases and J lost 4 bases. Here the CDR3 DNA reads TGCGCCAGCAGCTTGGAACTAGCGGGAGGGTTCACCGGGGAGCTGTTTTTT. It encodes CASSLELAGGFTGELFF.

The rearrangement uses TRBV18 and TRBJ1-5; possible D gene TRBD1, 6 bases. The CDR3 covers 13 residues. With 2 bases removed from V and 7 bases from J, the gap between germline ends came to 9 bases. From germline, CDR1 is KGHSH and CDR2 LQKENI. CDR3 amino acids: CASSPVQGQPQHF. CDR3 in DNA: TGTGCCAGCTCACCAGTACAGGGACAGCCCCAGCATTTT.

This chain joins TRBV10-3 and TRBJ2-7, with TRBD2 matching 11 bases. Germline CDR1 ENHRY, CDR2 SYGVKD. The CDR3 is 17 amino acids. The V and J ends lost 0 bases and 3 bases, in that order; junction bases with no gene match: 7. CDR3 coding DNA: TGTGCCATCAGTGAGTCGAAAGGGACTAGCGGAAACTACGAGCAGTACTTC. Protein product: CAISESKGTSGNYEQYF.

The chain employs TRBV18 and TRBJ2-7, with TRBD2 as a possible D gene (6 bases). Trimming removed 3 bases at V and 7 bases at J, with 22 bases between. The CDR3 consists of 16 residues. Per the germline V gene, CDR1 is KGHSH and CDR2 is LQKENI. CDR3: CASSPRLGPGSGEQYF. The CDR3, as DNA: TGTGCCAGCTCACCGCGACTAGGACCCGGATCTGGGGAGCAGTACTTC. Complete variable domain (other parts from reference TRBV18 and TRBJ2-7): NAGVMQNPRHLVRRRGQEARLRCSPMKGHSHVYWYRQLPEEGLKFMVYLQKENIIDESGMPKERFSAEFPKEGPSILRIQQVVRGDSAAYFCASSPRLGPGSGEQYFGPGTRLTVT.

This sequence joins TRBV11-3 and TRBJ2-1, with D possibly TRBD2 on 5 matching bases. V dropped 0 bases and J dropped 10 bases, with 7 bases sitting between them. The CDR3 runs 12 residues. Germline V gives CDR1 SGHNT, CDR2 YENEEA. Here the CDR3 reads CASSLDTGEQFF. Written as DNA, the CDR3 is TGTGCCAGCAGCTTAGATACGGGGGAGCAGTTCTTC. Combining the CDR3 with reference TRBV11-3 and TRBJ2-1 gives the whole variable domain EAGVVQSPRYKIIEKKQPVAFWCNPISGHNTLYWYLQNLGQGPELLIRYENEEAVDDSQLPKDRFSAERLKGVDSTLKIQPAELGDSAVYLCASSLDTGEQFFGPGTRLTVL.

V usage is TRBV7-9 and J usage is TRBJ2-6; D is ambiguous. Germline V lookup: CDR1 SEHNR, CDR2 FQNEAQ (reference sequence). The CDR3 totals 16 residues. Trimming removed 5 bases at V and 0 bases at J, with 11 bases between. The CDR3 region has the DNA TGTGCCAGCAGCCCCAGTGGAGTCTCTGGGGCCAACGTCCTGACTTTC. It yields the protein CASSPSGVSGANVLTF.

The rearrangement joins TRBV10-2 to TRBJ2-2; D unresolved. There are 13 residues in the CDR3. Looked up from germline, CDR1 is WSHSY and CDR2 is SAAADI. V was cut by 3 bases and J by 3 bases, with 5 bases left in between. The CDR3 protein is CASSDGYTGELFF. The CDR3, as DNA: TGCGCCAGCAGTGACGGGTACACCGGGGAGCTGTTTTTT.

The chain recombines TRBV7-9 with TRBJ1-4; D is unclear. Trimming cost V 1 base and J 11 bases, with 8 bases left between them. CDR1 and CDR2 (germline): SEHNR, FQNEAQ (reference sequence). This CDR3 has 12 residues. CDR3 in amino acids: CASSLEEGKLFF. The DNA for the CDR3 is TGTGCCAGCAGCTTAGAGGAGGGTAAACTGTTTTTT. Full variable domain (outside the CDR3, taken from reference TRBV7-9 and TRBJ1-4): DTGVSQNPRHKITKRGQNVTFRCDPISEHNRLYWYRQTLGQGPEFLTYFQNEAQLEKSRLLSDRFSAERPKGSFSTLEIQRTEQGDSAMYLCASSLEEGKLFFGSGTQLSVL.

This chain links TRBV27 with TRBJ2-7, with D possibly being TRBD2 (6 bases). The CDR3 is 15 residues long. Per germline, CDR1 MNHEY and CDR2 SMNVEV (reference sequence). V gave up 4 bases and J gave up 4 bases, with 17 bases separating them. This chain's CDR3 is CASSSLEEGRYEQYF. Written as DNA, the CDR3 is TGTGCCAGCAGTTCCCTCGAGGAGGGAAGGTACGAGCAGTACTTC.

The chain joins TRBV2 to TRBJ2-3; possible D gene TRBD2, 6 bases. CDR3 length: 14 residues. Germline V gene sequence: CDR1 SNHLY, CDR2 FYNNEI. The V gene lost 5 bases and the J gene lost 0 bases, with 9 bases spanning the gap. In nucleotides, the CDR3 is TGTGCCAGCAGTCTCAGCGGGAGCACAGATACGCAGTATTTT. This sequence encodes CASSLSGSTDTQYF.

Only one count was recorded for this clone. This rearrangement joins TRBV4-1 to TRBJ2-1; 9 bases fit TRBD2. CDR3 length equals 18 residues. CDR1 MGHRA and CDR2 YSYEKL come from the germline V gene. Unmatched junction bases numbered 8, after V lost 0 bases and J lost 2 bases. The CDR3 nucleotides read TGCGCCAGCAGCCAAGATGGGGGCAGCGGGAGGACCTACAATGAGCAGTTCTTC. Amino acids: CASSQDGGSGRTYNEQFF.

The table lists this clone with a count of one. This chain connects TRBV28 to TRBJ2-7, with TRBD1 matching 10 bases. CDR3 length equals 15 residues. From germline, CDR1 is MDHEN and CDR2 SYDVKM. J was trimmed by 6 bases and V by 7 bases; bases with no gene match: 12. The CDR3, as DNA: TGTGCCAGCACCGAGCCCGGGACAGGGGTCACCGAGCAGTACTTC. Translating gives CASTEPGTGVTEQYF.

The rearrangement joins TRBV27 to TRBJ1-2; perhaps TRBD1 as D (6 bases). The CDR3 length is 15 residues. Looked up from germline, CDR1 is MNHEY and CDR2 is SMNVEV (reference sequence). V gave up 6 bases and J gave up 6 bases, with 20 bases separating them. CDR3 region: CASSPDRHELHGYTF. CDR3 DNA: TGTGCCAGCAGCCCCGACAGGCATGAATTGCATGGCTACACCTTC.

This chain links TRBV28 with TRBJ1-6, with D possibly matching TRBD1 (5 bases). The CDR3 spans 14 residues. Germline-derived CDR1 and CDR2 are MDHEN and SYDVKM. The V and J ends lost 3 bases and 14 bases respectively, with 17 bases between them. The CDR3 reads CASSLGQGGSTLHF. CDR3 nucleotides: TGTGCCAGCAGTTTGGGGCAGGGTGGATCCACCCTCCACTTT. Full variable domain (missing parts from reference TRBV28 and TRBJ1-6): DVKVTQSSRYLVKRTGEKVFLECVQDMDHENMFWYRQDPGLGLRLIYFSYDVKMKEKGDIPEGYSVSREKKERFSLILESASTNQTSMYLCASSLGQGGSTLHFGNGTRLTVT.

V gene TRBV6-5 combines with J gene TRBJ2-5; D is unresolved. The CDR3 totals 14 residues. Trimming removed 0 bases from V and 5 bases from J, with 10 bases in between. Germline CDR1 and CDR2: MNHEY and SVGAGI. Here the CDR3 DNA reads TGTGCCAGCAGTTACTCTAGAAGTTTGGAGACCCAGTACTTC. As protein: CASSYSRSLETQYF.

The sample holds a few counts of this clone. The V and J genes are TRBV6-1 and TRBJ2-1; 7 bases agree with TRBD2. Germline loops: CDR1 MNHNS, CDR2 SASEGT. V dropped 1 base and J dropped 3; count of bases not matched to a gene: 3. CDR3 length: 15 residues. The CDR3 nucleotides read TGTGCCAGCAGTGAAGGCGGGAGCGGCTACAATGAGCAGTTCTTC. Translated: CASSEGGSGYNEQFF.